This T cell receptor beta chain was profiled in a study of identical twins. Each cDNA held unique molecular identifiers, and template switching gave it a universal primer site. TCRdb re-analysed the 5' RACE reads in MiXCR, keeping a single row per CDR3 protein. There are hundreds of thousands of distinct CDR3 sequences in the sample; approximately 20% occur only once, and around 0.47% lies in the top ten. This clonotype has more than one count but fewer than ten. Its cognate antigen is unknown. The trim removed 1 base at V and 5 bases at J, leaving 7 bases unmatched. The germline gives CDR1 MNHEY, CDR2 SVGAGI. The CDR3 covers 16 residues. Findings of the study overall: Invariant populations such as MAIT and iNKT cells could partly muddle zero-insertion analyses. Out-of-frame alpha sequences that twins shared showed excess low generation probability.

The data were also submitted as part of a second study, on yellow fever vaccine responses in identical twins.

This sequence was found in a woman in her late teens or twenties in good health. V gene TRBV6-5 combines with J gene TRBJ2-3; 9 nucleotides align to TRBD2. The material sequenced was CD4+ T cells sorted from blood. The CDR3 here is CASSYLAGGIGDTQYF. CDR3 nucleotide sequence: TGTGCCAGCAGTTACTTGGCGGGGGGGATCGGAGATACGCAGTATTTT.